This T cell receptor (beta chain) was captured in a study of spatial heterogeneity in lung cancer. Time point here: sample taken at primary tumor resection. Whole RNA from tumor, nontumor lung or frozen PBMC was sequenced unsorted. Samples came from roughly 70 TRACERx patients with untreated early-stage lung cancer. The table lists this clonotype with many counts. This CDR3 has 16 residues. V lost 6 bases to trimming and J lost 0 bases, with 12 bases between them. Germline V gene data show CDR1 as LNHDA and CDR2 as SQIVND (reference sequence). One entry per CDR3 protein results from TCRdb running MiXCR on the 5' RACE reads. The data contain about 26,000 distinct CDR3 sequences, 9.5% to 15% of them singletons.

The J gene is TRBJ2-6, the V gene TRBV19; D is perhaps TRBD1 (6 bases). The sequence was collected from a female donor with early-stage non-small cell lung cancer. The source was PBMCs, collected at surgery. The CDR3 spells CASSRGQYSGANVLTF. CDR3 DNA: TGTGCCAGTAGCCGAGGACAGTACTCTGGGGCCAACGTCCTGACTTTC.